These T cell receptor beta chains were read from a single sample in a study of PD-1 blockade in classical Hodgkin lymphoma. Data came from immunoSEQ multiplex PCR; TCRdb stores just in-frame clones and leaves some out. The repertoire has tens of thousands of clones, about 76% of them found once; the top ten carry about 3.3%. Source: peripheral blood mononuclear cells (PBMCs), taken before the second cycle of nivolumab. These receptors were obtained from a human donor with classical Hodgkin lymphoma. The CDR3 runs from the conserved cysteine through the conserved F or W. A D gene is named only where the DNA matches it firmly. Clone size is stated in some rows and not others, as once, few, many or a class when expanded.

clone_size: -
v_call: TRBV30
d_call: TRBD1
j_call: TRBJ1-5
cdr3_nt: TGTGCCTGGAGTACCCGGACAGGGGGCACGGGGGGTGAGCCCCAGCATTTT
cdr3_aa: CAWSTRTGGTGGEPQHF

clone_size: -
v_call: TRBV6-1
d_call: TRBD2
j_call: TRBJ2-1
cdr3_nt: TGTGCCAGCAGTGCCTTGGGACTAGCGATAGGCAATGAGCAGTTCTTC
cdr3_aa: CASSALGLAIGNEQFF

clone_size: -
v_call: TRBV28
d_call: TRBD1
j_call: TRBJ1-2
cdr3_nt: TGTGCCAGCTGGGGGGCAGGGGGGAACTATGGCTACACCTTC
cdr3_aa: CASWGAGGNYGYTF

clone_size: -
v_call: TRBV7-8
d_call: -
j_call: TRBJ2-1
cdr3_nt: TGTGCCAGCAGCCCATTGTTCTCCGGGAATGAGCAGTTCTTC
cdr3_aa: CASSPLFSGNEQFF

clone_size: -
v_call: TRBV6-1
d_call: -
j_call: TRBJ1-2
cdr3_nt: TGTGCCAGCAGTGCCCAAGGCTGGGTGGGCTACACCTTC
cdr3_aa: CASSAQGWVGYTF

clone_size: few
v_call: TRBV6-7
d_call: TRBD1
j_call: TRBJ1-4
cdr3_nt: TGTGCCAGCAGTTCCGGGACAGGGGAGGGTACAACTAATGAAAAACTGTTTTTT
cdr3_aa: CASSSGTGEGTTNEKLFF

clone_size: -
v_call: TRBV29-1
d_call: TRBD1
j_call: TRBJ1-2
cdr3_nt: TGCAGCGTTGGGCCGACAGGGCTGGCCTTTGGCTACACCTTC
cdr3_aa: CSVGPTGLAFGYTF

clone_size: -
v_call: TRBV15
d_call: -
j_call: TRBJ2-5
cdr3_nt: TGTGCCACCAGCAGAGGGATGGTTTGGGAGACCCAGTACTTC
cdr3_aa: CATSRGMVWETQYF

clone_size: few
v_call: TRBV29-1
d_call: -
j_call: TRBJ1-2
cdr3_nt: TGCAGCGTTGAACAGGGGTCCTATGGCTACACCTTC
cdr3_aa: CSVEQGSYGYTF

clone_size: -
v_call: TRBV9
d_call: -
j_call: TRBJ2-7
cdr3_nt: TGTGCCAGCAGCTTTGGGGCTAGCCTTTCCTACGAGCAGTACTTC
cdr3_aa: CASSFGASLSYEQYF

clone_size: once
v_call: TRBV7-3
d_call: -
j_call: TRBJ1-1
cdr3_nt: TGTGCCAGCAGCCTAACCGACGGCGAAGCTTTCTTT
cdr3_aa: CASSLTDGEAFF

clone_size: few
v_call: TRBV11-2
d_call: TRBD2
j_call: TRBJ2-1
cdr3_nt: TGTGCCAGCAGCTTAAAGTCTAGCGGGTACAATGAGCAGTTCTTC
cdr3_aa: CASSLKSSGYNEQFF